The 9 T cell receptor beta chains listed next were all sequenced from one sample in a study of PD-1 blockade in classical Hodgkin lymphoma (TCRdb year 2020). The library came from the immunoSEQ multiplex PCR assay. TCRdb retrieved this table from immuneACCESS and kept in-frame rearrangements only. Not all clones are present; in checked studies, unresolved V genes account for under half, and no reason is known for the remainder. The sample records roughly 40,000 clones, approximately 64% of which are singletons. The ten largest clones represent less than 4% of the sample. What this sample's time point label stands for: cycle 1 day 1 (C1D1), immediately before nivolumab initiation. All trial patients had relapsed after autologous stem cell transplantation, with cohorts A, B and C differing in prior brentuximab vedotin exposure. The input for sequencing was peripheral blood mononuclear cells (PBMCs), taken at baseline. The receptors stem from a human donor with classical Hodgkin lymphoma.

The rearrangement uses TRBV2 and TRBJ1-1; 8 bases match TRBD1. The CDR3 has 13 residues. V lost 7 bases to trimming and J lost 5 bases; unmatched junction nucleotides: 6. The germline V gene encodes CDR1 SNHLY and CDR2 FYNNEI. The CDR3, as DNA: TGTGCCAGCACTCTCCGGGACAGGACTGAAGCTTTCTTT. This sequence encodes CASTLRDRTEAFF.

V gene TRBV19 combines with J gene TRBJ1-2; D gene uncertain. The germline CDR1 and CDR2 sequences are LNHDA and SQIVND (reference sequence). V was pared by 6 bases and J by 4 bases, with 21 bases between. The CDR3 sequence is 16 residues long. The CDR3 is CASSAGRRDHLYGYTF. As DNA, the CDR3 is TGTGCCAGTAGCGCCGGGAGGAGAGACCACCTCTATGGCTACACCTTC.

The chain recombines TRBV10-3 with TRBJ2-7; the D call may be TRBD1 or TRBD2 (5 bases each). V was clipped by 6 bases and J by 5 bases, with 11 bases between them. Per the germline V gene, CDR1 is ENHRY and CDR2 is SYGVKD. This CDR3 is 12 amino acids long. CDR3 region: CAISNRGDEQYF. CDR3 bases: TGTGCCATCAGCAATAGGGGAGACGAGCAGTACTTC.

The gene calls are TRBV7-8 and TRBJ1-1; possible D gene TRBD1, 5 bases. CDR1 SGHVS and CDR2 FQNEAQ come from the germline V gene. Trimming shortened V by 5 bases and J by 1 base, and 29 bases separated the two germline ends. The CDR3 spans 20 residues. CDR3 in amino acids: CASSLLSLLGQGFTNTEAFF. In nucleotides, the CDR3 is TGTGCCAGCAGCCTCTTATCCCTTTTGGGGCAGGGTTTTACGAACACTGAAGCTTTCTTT.

This chain joins TRBV6-5 and TRBJ1-2; 8 bases fit TRBD1. CDR1 is MNHEY and CDR2 is SVGAGI in the germline V gene. After removal of 3 bases from V and 4 bases from J, the junction contained 10 bases not matched to a gene. CDR3 length: 16 amino acids. The CDR3 here is CASSYGTGPSLYGYTF. Here the CDR3 DNA reads TGTGCCAGCAGTTATGGGACAGGCCCATCTCTCTATGGCTACACCTTC.

V is TRBV27 and J is TRBJ2-1, with a weak D call TRBD2 (6 bases). V dropped 6 bases and J dropped 6 bases, with 18 bases sitting between them. The germline CDR1 and CDR2 sequences are MNHEY and SMNVEV (reference sequence). The CDR3 is 15 amino acids. The CDR3 DNA reads TGTGCCAGCAGCTCTAGCTACGGGAGTGGCAATGAGCAGTTCTTC. This encodes CASSSSYGSGNEQFF.

The J gene is TRBJ2-7, the V gene TRBV28; D may be TRBD1 or TRBD2 (5 bases each). Looked up from germline, CDR1 is MDHEN and CDR2 is SYDVKM. CDR3 length equals 10 residues. V lost 7 bases and J lost 8, with 9 bases in between. CDR3 region: CASIGTQQYF. In nucleotides, the CDR3 is TGTGCCAGCATTGGGACCCAGCAGTACTTC.

The rearrangement uses TRBV10-3 and TRBJ2-7; possible D gene TRBD1, 5 bases. The V end was cut by 2 bases, the J end by 3 bases, with 5 bases between. The CDR3 has 12 amino acids. Germline V gives CDR1 ENHRY, CDR2 SYGVKD. The CDR3 is CAISEDSYEQYF. The DNA for the CDR3 is TGTGCCATCAGTGAGGACAGCTACGAGCAGTACTTC.

The V call is TRBV13, the J call TRBJ2-7; D is ambiguous. Germline loops: CDR1 PRHDT, CDR2 FYEKMQ (reference sequence). The CDR3 sequence is 13 residues long. With 0 bases removed from V and 1 base from J, the gap between germline ends came to 4 bases. Here the CDR3 DNA reads TGTGCCAGCAGCTTAGGGGGTTCCTACGAGCAGTACTTC. Residues: CASSLGGSYEQYF.